Listed below are T cell receptor beta chains from one sample, sequenced in a study of vaccination and CD4 T cells after COVID-19. These TCRs are of unknown antigen specificity. TCRdb re-analysed the PCR reads in MiXCR, keeping a single row per CDR3 protein. The data contain 8,500 to 10,000 distinct CDR3 sequences, approximately 35% of them seen just once; the ten biggest clones take up roughly a third. Material: CD4+ T cells from blood, cultured in vitro. Source of these receptors: a human donor in good health. Each CDR3 is given with its conserved first and last residue. A D gene is named only where the DNA matches it firmly. The size entry is marked missing in some rows and otherwise reads once, few, many or a size class.

v_gene	j_gene	d_gene	abundance	CDR3aa	CDR3nt
TRBV27	TRBJ2-4	-	few	CASSLYGAKNIQYF	TGTGCCAGCAGTTTATACGGGGCCAAAAACATTCAGTACTTC
TRBV7-2	TRBJ2-3	TRBD2	-	CASSFSTSGSTDTQYF	TGTGCCAGCAGCTTCAGTACTAGCGGGTCCACAGATACGCAGTATTTT
TRBV7-9	TRBJ2-3	TRBD1	-	CASSDNRGLTDTQYF	TGTGCCAGCAGCGACAACAGGGGGCTCACAGATACGCAGTATTTT
TRBV7-3	TRBJ1-1	-	-	CASSRSTVEYAFF	TGTGCCAGCAGCAGATCAACGGTGGAGTACGCTTTCTTT
TRBV7-9	TRBJ1-1	-	large	CASSLTHLEAFF	TGTGCCAGCAGCTTGACACACCTTGAAGCTTTCTTT
TRBV6-1	TRBJ1-1	TRBD1	few	CASRTGITEAFF	TGTGCCAGCAGGACAGGGATCACTGAAGCTTTCTTT
TRBV7-2	TRBJ2-3	TRBD1	-	CASSKGTGRTDTQYF	TGTGCCAGCAGCAAAGGGACAGGCCGCACAGATACGCAGTATTTT
TRBV7-9	TRBJ2-7	-	-	CASSLTGTGEQYF	TGTGCCAGCAGCCTGACCGGAACTGGCGAGCAGTACTTC
TRBV6-1	TRBJ2-2	-	-	CASSEAWGGELFF	TGTGCCAGCAGTGAAGCGTGGGGGGGGGAGCTGTTTTTT
TRBV20-1	TRBJ2-2	TRBD1	-	CSARDGQEKFTGELFF	TGCAGTGCTAGAGATGGACAGGAGAAATTCACCGGGGAGCTGTTTTTT
TRBV27	TRBJ1-5	-	-	CASRRALDRSNQPQHF	TGTGCCAGCAGACGTGCCCTGGACCGATCTAATCAGCCCCAGCATTTT
TRBV21-1	TRBJ2-5	-	-	CASSATGGVGTQYF	TGTGCCAGCAGCGCGACCGGGGGGGTGGGGACCCAGTACTTC
TRBV7-9	TRBJ1-3	-	few	CASRVTGNTIYF	TGTGCCAGCAGGGTTACTGGAAACACCATATATTTT
TRBV5-6	TRBJ1-2	TRBD1	-	CASSSPGQGDGYTF	TGTGCCAGCAGCTCTCCGGGACAGGGCGATGGCTACACCTTC
TRBV29-1	TRBJ1-1	TRBD1	-	CSGQGDALAFF	TGCAGCGGACAGGGGGATGCTTTAGCTTTCTTT
TRBV11-2	TRBJ2-3	-	-	CASSLGGQQYF	TGTGCCAGCAGCTTAGGGGGACAGCAGTATTTT
TRBV12-3/TRBV12-4	TRBJ2-7	-	few	CASSLGIVGEQYF	TGTGCCAGCAGTTTAGGGATCGTCGGCGAGCAGTACTTC
TRBV9	TRBJ1-1	-	-	CASSVVAAGHRLATEAFF	TGTGCCAGCAGCGTAGTAGCAGCAGGGCATCGGTTAGCCACTGAAGCTTTCTTT
TRBV6-2/TRBV6-3	TRBJ1-1	-	-	CASRYGGLTEAFF	TGTGCCAGCAGATATGGGGGGCTAACTGAAGCTTTCTTT
TRBV7-8	TRBJ2-7	TRBD1	-	CASSLETGGGYEQYF	TGTGCCAGCAGCTTAGAGACAGGGGGCGGGTACGAGCAGTACTTC
TRBV29-1	TRBJ1-1	-	few	CSVVGQDYTEAFF	TGCAGCGTTGTGGGACAAGATTACACTGAAGCTTTCTTT
TRBV7-9	TRBJ1-2	-	medium-sized	CASTPGGNYGYTF	TGTGCCAGCACCCCCGGCGGAAACTATGGCTACACCTTC
TRBV27	TRBJ2-7	-	few	CASSLANQQYF	TGTGCCAGCAGTCTGGCGAATCAGCAGTACTTC
TRBV4-2	TRBJ1-2	-	-	CASSHVTPGNYGYTF	TGTGCCAGCAGCCACGTCACTCCAGGGAACTATGGCTACACCTTC
TRBV7-9	TRBJ1-5	-	-	CASSNSNQPQHF	TGTGCCAGCAGTAATAGCAATCAGCCCCAGCATTTT
TRBV6-1	TRBJ2-3	-	-	CASSEGLIDTQYF	TGTGCCAGCAGTGAAGGTTTAATAGATACGCAGTATTTT
TRBV20-1	TRBJ1-5	-	few	CSASPSNQPQHF	TGCAGTGCTAGCCCGAGCAATCAGCCCCAGCATTTT
TRBV20-1	TRBJ1-4	-	-	CSASSPGGEKLFF	TGCAGTGCTAGTTCGCCAGGAGGTGAAAAACTGTTTTTT
TRBV6-1	TRBJ2-1	-	-	CASSGDLNNEQFF	TGTGCCAGCAGTGGGGACTTAAACAATGAGCAGTTCTTC
TRBV9	TRBJ1-5	-	-	CASSVEVDQPQHF	TGTGCCAGCAGCGTAGAAGTGGATCAGCCCCAGCATTTT
TRBV7-8	TRBJ2-1	-	-	CASSLRTPFYEQFF	TGTGCCAGCAGTCTAAGGACACCCTTCTATGAGCAGTTCTTC
TRBV7-9	TRBJ1-2	-	-	CASSLDGSRGYGYTF	TGTGCCAGCAGCTTAGACGGTAGTCGGGGGTATGGCTACACCTTC
TRBV4-1	TRBJ1-2	-	few	CASSQDRDRTSGYGYTF	TGCGCCAGCAGCCAAGATAGGGATAGGACTTCAGGATATGGCTACACCTTC
TRBV7-9	TRBJ1-1	TRBD1	-	CASSLVGGTGVMNTEAFF	TGTGCCAGCAGCTTAGTAGGCGGGACAGGGGTCATGAACACTGAAGCTTTCTTT
TRBV10-2	TRBJ1-5	-	few	CATSDGGVPQHF	TGCGCCACCTCTGACGGGGGTGTGCCCCAGCATTTT
TRBV27	TRBJ1-1	TRBD1	large	CASSLRTGVTEAFF	TGTGCCAGCAGTTTGCGGACAGGAGTCACTGAAGCTTTCTTT
TRBV6-1	TRBJ1-5	-	few	CASSPRGNQPQHF	TGTGCCAGCAGCCCACGAGGCAATCAGCCCCAGCATTTT
TRBV20-1	TRBJ2-7	TRBD2	once	CSARPTSASYEQYF	TGCAGTGCTAGACCGACTAGCGCCTCCTACGAGCAGTACTTC
TRBV25-1	TRBJ2-1	-	-	CASSGWGAGIDEQFF	TGTGCCAGCAGTGGATGGGGGGCGGGGATCGATGAGCAGTTCTTC
TRBV27	TRBJ1-6	TRBD1	medium-sized	CASSRSSGQALALHF	TGTGCCAGCAGTCGAAGTTCGGGACAGGCATTGGCCCTCCACTTT
TRBV30	TRBJ1-1	-	-	CAWSVLDGTEAFF	TGTGCCTGGAGCGTTCTGGATGGGACTGAAGCTTTCTTT
TRBV20-1	TRBJ1-1	-	-	CSARDRSGAEAFF	TGCAGTGCTAGGGACAGATCCGGAGCTGAAGCTTTCTTT
TRBV12-3/TRBV12-4	TRBJ2-1	TRBD1	once	CASSLGGSSYNEQFF	TGTGCCAGCAGCCTAGGGGGCAGCTCCTACAATGAGCAGTTCTTC
TRBV19	TRBJ1-1	TRBD1	-	CASEQGTYHTEAFF	TGTGCCAGTGAACAGGGGACCTATCACACTGAAGCTTTCTTT
TRBV2	TRBJ1-2	-	few	CASSEVGQLTMGYTF	TGTGCCAGCAGTGAAGTTGGACAGTTAACTATGGGCTACACCTTC
TRBV20-1	TRBJ2-7	-	-	CSATSVGGNYEQYF	TGCAGTGCTACCTCGGTAGGGGGAAATTACGAGCAGTACTTC
TRBV6-1	TRBJ2-7	TRBD1	-	CASSDWPAQGTGEQYF	TGTGCCAGCAGTGATTGGCCGGCACAGGGGACGGGAGAGCAGTACTTC
TRBV6-1	TRBJ1-5	TRBD1	-	CASSRGLEQPQHF	TGTGCCAGCAGCAGGGGGTTGGAACAGCCCCAGCATTTT
TRBV20-1	TRBJ1-2	-	-	CSAKTGHGYTF	TGCAGTGCTAAGACCGGCCATGGCTACACCTTC